This T cell receptor (beta chain) originates from a study of T cells expressing NK-cell markers. Study details: Seven of the eight sequenced donors were classified as HCMV-seropositive, and one was classified as seronegative.

Concerning this clonotype: The antigen is unknown.

5'RACE template switching with UMIs produced the TCR beta cDNA. TCRdb reprocessed the 5' RACE reads and keeps a single row for each CDR3 protein, giving no DNA. This repertoire includes roughly 160,000 distinct CDR3 sequences. Per germline, CDR1 LGHNT and CDR2 FRNRAP. This CDR3 contains 14 residues. Study observations and caveats: Dominant NKG2C+ clonotypes in roughly 6 donors made up about 1.0-7.0% of CD8+ T cells.

The rearrangement links TRBV12-5 to TRBJ2-5; the D gene TCRdb calls, TRBD2, cannot be checked with no DNA. Input material: blood T cells: a sorted CD56 or NKG2C T cell subset, CD4+ or CD8+ T cells, or bulk PBMC T cells (not recorded which). The clonotype was recovered from a man aged 18 to 69 in good health. Here the CDR3 reads CASGLPDYSGTQYF.